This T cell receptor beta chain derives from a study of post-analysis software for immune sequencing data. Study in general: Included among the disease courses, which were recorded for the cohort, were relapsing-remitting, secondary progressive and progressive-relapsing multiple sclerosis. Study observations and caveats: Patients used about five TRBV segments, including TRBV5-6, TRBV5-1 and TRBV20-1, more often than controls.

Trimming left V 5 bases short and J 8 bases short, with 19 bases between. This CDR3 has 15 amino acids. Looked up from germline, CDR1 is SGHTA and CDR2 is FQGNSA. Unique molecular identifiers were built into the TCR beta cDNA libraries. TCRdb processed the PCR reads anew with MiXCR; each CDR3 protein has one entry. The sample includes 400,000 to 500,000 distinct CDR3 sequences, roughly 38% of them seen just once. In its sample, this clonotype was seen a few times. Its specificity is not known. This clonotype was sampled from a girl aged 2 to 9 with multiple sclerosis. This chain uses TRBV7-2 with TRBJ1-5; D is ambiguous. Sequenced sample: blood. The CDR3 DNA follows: TGTGCCAGCAGCCCAAGGGAGGCGCCTGCTAAGCCCCAGCATTTT. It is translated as CASSPREAPAKPQHF.